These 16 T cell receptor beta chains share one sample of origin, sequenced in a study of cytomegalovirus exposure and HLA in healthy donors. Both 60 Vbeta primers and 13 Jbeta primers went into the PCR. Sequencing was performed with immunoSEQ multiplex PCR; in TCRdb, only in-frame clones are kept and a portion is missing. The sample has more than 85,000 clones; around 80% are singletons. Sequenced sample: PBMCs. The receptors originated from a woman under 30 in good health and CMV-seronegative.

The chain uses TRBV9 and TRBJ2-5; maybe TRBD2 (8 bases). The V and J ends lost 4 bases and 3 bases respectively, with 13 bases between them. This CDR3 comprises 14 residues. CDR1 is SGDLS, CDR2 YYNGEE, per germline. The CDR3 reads CASSRGGTEETQYF. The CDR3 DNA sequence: TGTGCCAGCAGCCGGGGGGGGACAGAAGAGACCCAGTACTTC. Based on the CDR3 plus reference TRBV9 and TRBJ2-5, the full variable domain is DSGVTQTPKHLITATGQRVTLRCSPRSGDLSVYWYQQSLDQGLQFLIQYYNGEERAKGNILERFSAQQFPDLHSELNLSSLELGDSALYFCASSRGGTEETQYFGPGTRLLVL.

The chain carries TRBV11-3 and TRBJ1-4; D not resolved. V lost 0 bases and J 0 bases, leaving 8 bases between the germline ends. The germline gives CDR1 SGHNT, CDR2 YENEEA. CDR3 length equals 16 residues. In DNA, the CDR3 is TGTGCCAGCAGCTTAGAGGGCCGGACAACTAATGAAAAACTGTTTTTT. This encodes CASSLEGRTTNEKLFF.

CDR3 region: CASSSRTGGNTEAFF. In nucleotides, the CDR3 is TGCGCCAGCAGCTCCCGGACAGGGGGGAACACTGAAGCTTTCTTT. The chain is built from TRBV4-3 and TRBJ1-1; 10 nucleotides match TRBD1. There are 15 residues in the CDR3. Germline V CDR1 and CDR2: LGHNA, YSLEER. Trimming removed 5 bases from V and 1 base from J; junction bases left unmatched: 4.

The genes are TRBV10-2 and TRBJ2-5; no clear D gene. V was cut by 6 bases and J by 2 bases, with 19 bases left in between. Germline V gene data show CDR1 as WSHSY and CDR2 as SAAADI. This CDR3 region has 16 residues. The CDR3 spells CASRRKRLVLQETQYF. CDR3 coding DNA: TGCGCCAGCAGGCGAAAGAGACTGGTGTTGCAAGAGACCCAGTACTTC.

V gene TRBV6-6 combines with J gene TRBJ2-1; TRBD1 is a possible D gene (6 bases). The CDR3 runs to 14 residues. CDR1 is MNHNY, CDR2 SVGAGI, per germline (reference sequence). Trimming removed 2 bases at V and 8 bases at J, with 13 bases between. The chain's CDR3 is CASSYPQQGYEQFF. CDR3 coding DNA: TGTGCCAGCAGTTACCCACAACAGGGCTATGAGCAGTTCTTC.

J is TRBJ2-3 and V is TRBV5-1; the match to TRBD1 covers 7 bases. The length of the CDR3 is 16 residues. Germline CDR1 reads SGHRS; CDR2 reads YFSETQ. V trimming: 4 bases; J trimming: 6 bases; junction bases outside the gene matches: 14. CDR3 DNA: TGCGCCAGCAGCCTGCCAGTAGGGGGCGGCGAGGATACGCAGTATTTT. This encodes CASSLPVGGGEDTQYF. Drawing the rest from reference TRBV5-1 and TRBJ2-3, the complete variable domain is KAGVTQTPRYLIKTRGQQVTLSCSPISGHRSVSWYQQTPGQGLQFLFEYFSETQRNKGNFPGRFSGRQFSNSRSEMNVSTLELGDSALYLCASSLPVGGGEDTQYFGPGTRLTVL.

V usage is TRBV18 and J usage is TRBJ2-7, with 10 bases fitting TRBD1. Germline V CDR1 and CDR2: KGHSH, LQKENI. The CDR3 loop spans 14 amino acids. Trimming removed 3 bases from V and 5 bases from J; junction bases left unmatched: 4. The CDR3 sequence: CASSPATGGDEQYF. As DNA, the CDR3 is TGTGCCAGCTCACCCGCGACAGGGGGCGACGAGCAGTACTTC.

CDR3 in amino acids: CASSLDRGRLAKETQYF. The CDR3 DNA follows: TGTGCCAGCAGCTTAGATCGGGGTAGGCTAGCTAAAGAGACCCAGTACTTC. The chain recombines TRBV11-2 with TRBJ2-5; a weak D match, TRBD2 (5 bases). V was pared by 0 bases and J by 3 bases, with 17 bases between. CDR3 size: 17 residues. Germline V gene lookup returns CDR1 SGHAT and CDR2 FQNNGV.

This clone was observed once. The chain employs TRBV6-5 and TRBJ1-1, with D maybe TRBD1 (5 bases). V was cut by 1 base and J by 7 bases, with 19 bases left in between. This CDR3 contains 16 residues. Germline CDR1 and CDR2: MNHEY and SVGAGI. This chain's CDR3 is CASSYLSGGLSGEAFF. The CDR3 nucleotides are TGTGCCAGCAGTTACTTATCCGGGGGATTATCGGGTGAAGCTTTCTTT.

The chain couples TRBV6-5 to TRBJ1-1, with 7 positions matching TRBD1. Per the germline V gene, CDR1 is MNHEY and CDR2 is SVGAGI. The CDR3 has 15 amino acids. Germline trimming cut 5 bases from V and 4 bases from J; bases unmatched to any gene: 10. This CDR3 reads CASSLIVQGSTEAFF. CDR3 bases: TGTGCCAGCAGTCTTATTGTACAGGGGAGCACTGAAGCTTTCTTT.

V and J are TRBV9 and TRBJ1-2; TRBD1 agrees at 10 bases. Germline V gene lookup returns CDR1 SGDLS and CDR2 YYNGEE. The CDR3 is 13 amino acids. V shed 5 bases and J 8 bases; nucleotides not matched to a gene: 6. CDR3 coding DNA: TGTGCCAGCAGTCCCGACAGGGGGCCGGGCTACACCTTC. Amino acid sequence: CASSPDRGPGYTF. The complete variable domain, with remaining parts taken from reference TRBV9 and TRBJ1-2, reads DSGVTQTPKHLITATGQRVTLRCSPRSGDLSVYWYQQSLDQGLQFLIQYYNGEERAKGNILERFSAQQFPDLHSELNLSSLELGDSALYFCASSPDRGPGYTFGSGTRLTVV.

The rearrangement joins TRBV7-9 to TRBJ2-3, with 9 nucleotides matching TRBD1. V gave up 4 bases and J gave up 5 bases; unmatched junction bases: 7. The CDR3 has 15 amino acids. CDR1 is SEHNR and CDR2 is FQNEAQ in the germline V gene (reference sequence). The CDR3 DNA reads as TGTGCCAGCAGCTCCGGGACAGGGAGTATAGATACGCAGTATTTT. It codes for CASSSGTGSIDTQYF.

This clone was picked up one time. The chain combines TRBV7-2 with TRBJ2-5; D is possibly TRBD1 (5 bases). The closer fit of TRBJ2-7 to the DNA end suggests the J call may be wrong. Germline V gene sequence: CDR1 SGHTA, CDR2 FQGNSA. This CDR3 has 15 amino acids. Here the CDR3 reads CASSLTGDSSYEQYF. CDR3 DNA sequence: TGTGCCAGCAGCTTAACAGGCGACTCCTCCTACGAGCAGTACTTC.

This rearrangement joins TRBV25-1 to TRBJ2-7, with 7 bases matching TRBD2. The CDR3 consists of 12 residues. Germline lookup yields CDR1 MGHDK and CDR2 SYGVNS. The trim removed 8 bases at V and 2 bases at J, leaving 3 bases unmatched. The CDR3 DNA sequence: TGTGCCAGCTCCAGCGGGGCCTACGAGCAGTACTTC. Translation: CASSSGAYEQYF.

The chain's CDR3 is CASSLLSQETQYF. The CDR3 nucleotides are TGTGCCAGCAGCTTGTTGAGTCAAGAGACCCAGTACTTC. This sequence joins TRBV5-6 and TRBJ2-5; D unclear. The CDR3 loop spans 13 amino acids. Per the germline V gene, CDR1 is SGHDT and CDR2 is YYEEEE. V dropped 1 base and J dropped 2 bases, with 6 bases sitting between them.

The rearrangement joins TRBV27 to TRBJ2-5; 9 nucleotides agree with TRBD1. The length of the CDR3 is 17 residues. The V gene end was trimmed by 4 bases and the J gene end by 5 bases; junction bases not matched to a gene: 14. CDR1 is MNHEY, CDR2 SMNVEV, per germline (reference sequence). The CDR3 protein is CASSYLPPGQGRETQYF. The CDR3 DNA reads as TGTGCCAGCAGTTATCTTCCTCCGGGACAGGGTCGGGAGACCCAGTACTTC.